Each of the 28 T cell receptor beta chains below was sequenced from the same sample in a study of blood T cells in healthy people across ages. A second PCR, run for roughly 7 to 12 cycles, used a sample-barcoded 5' primer plus a J-beta primer mix. MiXCR, applied by TCRdb to the 5' RACE reads, yields one record per CDR3 protein. The table records about 1 million distinct CDR3 sequences, 45% of them present only once. The sample comprised blood. The receptors here all came from a woman between 55 and 75 years old in good health.

This clonotype has only a few counts. The rearrangement links TRBV6-1 to TRBJ1-1; the match to TRBD1 covers 7 bases. The ends lost 2 bases at V and 0 bases at J; junction bases unmatched: 0. This CDR3 comprises 14 residues. Germline V gene data show CDR1 as MNHNS and CDR2 as SASEGT. The CDR3 loop is CASSETGVNTEAFF. Written as DNA, the CDR3 is TGTGCCAGCAGTGAAACAGGGGTGAACACTGAAGCTTTCTTT.

This clonotype was counted only a few times. This sequence joins TRBV5-1 and TRBJ2-1, with D possibly being TRBD1 (5 bases). Per germline, CDR1 SGHRS and CDR2 YFSETQ. Deletions cut 4 bases from V and 5 bases from J, with 16 bases between. The CDR3 contains 15 residues. The CDR3 is CASSPAGLGHNEQFF. CDR3 nucleotides: TGCGCCAGCAGCCCCGCAGGGCTAGGGCACAATGAGCAGTTCTTC.

This clonotype was detected only a few times. The rearrangement uses TRBV6-2 or TRBV6-3 and TRBJ2-5, with no clear D. This CDR3 has 11 amino acids. Germline-derived CDR1 and CDR2 are MNHEY and SVGEGT. Trimming removed 6 bases from V and 7 bases from J, with 9 bases in between. The CDR3 sequence is CASRETGTQYF. The CDR3 DNA sequence: TGTGCCAGCAGGGAGACTGGGACCCAGTACTTC.

The V call is TRBV20-1, the J call TRBJ2-5; TRBD1 matches at 9 bases. TRBJ2-7 explains the end of the DNA better; the J call may be wrong. Germline CDR1 and CDR2: DFQATT and SNEGSKA (reference sequence). This CDR3 region has 13 residues. CDR3 bases: TGCAGTGCCACCGCGGGACAGGGTTACGAGCAGTACTTC. Translating gives CSATAGQGYEQYF.

This clonotype was counted only a few times. The genes are TRBV10-3 and TRBJ2-3; D is possibly TRBD1 or TRBD2 (5 bases each). The V end was cut by 6 bases, the J end by 0 bases, with 10 bases between. Germline V CDR1 and CDR2: ENHRY, SYGVKD. CDR3 length equals 14 residues. The CDR3 nucleotides read TGTGCCATCAGCGGGACCACTAGCACAGATACGCAGTATTTT. It encodes CAISGTTSTDTQYF.

With respect to this clonotype: The junction shows a germline mismatch at one end, possibly a read error. V is TRBV4-1 and J is TRBJ2-6; maybe TRBD1 (5 bases). CDR1 is MGHRA and CDR2 is YSYEKL in the germline V gene. The length of the CDR3 is 17 residues. Here the CDR3 DNA reads TGCGCCAGCAGCCAAGATAGGGCAGGGATTGGGGCCAGCGTCCTGACTTTC. It yields the protein CASSQDRAGIGASVLTF.

This clonotype was observed a few times. The chain recombines TRBV5-1 with TRBJ2-4; maybe TRBD1 (5 bases). The end of the DNA aligns better with TRBJ2-7, so the J call may be wrong. The CDR3 loop spans 16 amino acids. Germline V gene sequence: CDR1 SGHRS, CDR2 YFSETQ. The CDR3 reads CASSLVTGARPYEQYF. DNA of the CDR3: TGCGCCAGCAGCTTGGTTACTGGGGCGCGCCCCTACGAGCAGTACTTC.

A remark on this clonotype: A much larger clone sits a single nucleotide away, making a read error possible. The rearrangement uses TRBV11-2 and TRBJ2-1; D possibly corresponds to TRBD1 (6 bases). Germline assignment: CDR1 SGHAT and CDR2 FQNNGV. This CDR3 comprises 14 residues. The CDR3 loop reads CASSFRDTYNERFF. As DNA, the CDR3 is TGTGCCAGCAGCTTCCGGGACACCTACAATGAGCGGTTCTTC. Combining the CDR3 with reference TRBV11-2 and TRBJ2-1 gives the whole variable domain EAGVAQSPRYKIIEKRQSVAFWCNPISGHATLYWYQQILGQGPKLLIQFQNNGVVDDSQLPKDRFSAERLKGVDSTLKIQPAKLEDSAVYLCASSFRDTYNERFFGPGTRLTVL.

V is TRBV27 and J is TRBJ1-1; TRBD1 might be the D (6 bases). V lost 4 bases, J lost 11 bases, and 14 bases lay in between. The CDR3 is 12 amino acids. Germline loops: CDR1 MNHEY, CDR2 SMNVEV (reference sequence). In nucleotides, the CDR3 is TGTGCCAGCAGTTACACAGGGAGGCCGGCTTTCTTT. Encoded protein: CASSYTGRPAFF.

The gene calls are TRBV5-6 and TRBJ1-2; D is unclear. V was cut by 1 base and J by 8 bases, with 15 bases left in between. Germline CDR1 SGHDT, CDR2 YYEEEE. This CDR3 has 14 residues. CDR3 sequence (DNA): TGTGCCAGCAGCTTGCCGGGCCTCCTTGGAGGCTACACCTTC. Translation gives CASSLPGLLGGYTF.

This sequence joins TRBV4-2 and TRBJ2-1, with 14 bases identical to TRBD2. The J call is doubtful: the DNA matches TRBJ2-7 better. The CDR3 sequence is 16 residues long. The V gene's germline CDR1 is LGHNA and CDR2 YNFKEQ. Here the CDR3 DNA reads TGTGCCAGCAGCCAAGGACTAGCGGGAGGGGGCAATGAGCAGTACTTC. Residues: CASSQGLAGGGNEQYF.

The gene calls are TRBV20-1 and TRBJ2-1, with a weak D call TRBD2 (6 bases). Trimming took 3 bases from V and 13 from J, leaving 10 bases between them. The CDR3 runs 10 residues. Per the germline V gene, CDR1 is DFQATT and CDR2 is SNEGSKA (reference sequence). The CDR3 nucleotides read TGCAGTGCTAGTAGGGGACTTCAGTTCTTC. Amino acids: CSASRGLQFF.

This chain connects TRBV20-1 to TRBJ2-1, with D tentatively TRBD2 (6 bases). Trimming left V 6 bases short and J 8 bases short, with 17 bases between. The germline V gene encodes CDR1 DFQATT and CDR2 SNEGSKA (reference sequence). The CDR3 spans 13 residues. The CDR3 is CSAKETRSHEQFF. The CDR3 nucleotides are TGCAGTGCAAAAGAGACTAGGTCGCATGAGCAGTTCTTC.

This clonotype was seen only a few times. The chain uses TRBV25-1 and TRBJ2-5; weak D call: TRBD2 (6 bases). The V end was cut by 5 bases, the J end by 4 bases, with 17 bases between. Germline loops: CDR1 MGHDK, CDR2 SYGVNS. There are 15 residues in the CDR3. CDR3 amino acids: CASSRTDGGGETQYF. The CDR3 DNA reads TGTGCCAGCAGTCGTACGGACGGGGGAGGAGAGACCCAGTACTTC.

This clonotype was picked up a small number of times. This chain uses TRBV29-1 with TRBJ2-7; D gene ambiguous. Germline V gene sequence: CDR1 SQVTM, CDR2 ANQGSEA. V lost 2 bases and J 5 bases, leaving 10 bases between the germline ends. The CDR3 contains 12 residues. The CDR3 region is CSVEMGGDEQYF. CDR3 bases: TGCAGCGTTGAAATGGGTGGGGACGAGCAGTACTTC.

This clonotype appeared many times. The V gene is TRBV29-1, the J gene TRBJ2-7; 10 bases map to TRBD1. V lost 4 bases and J lost 3; bases outside the gene matches: 3. The CDR3 is made up of 13 amino acids. Germline V CDR1 and CDR2: SQVTM, ANQGSEA. The CDR3 loop reads CSVGDRGLYEQYF. In DNA form, the CDR3 reads TGCAGCGTTGGGGACAGGGGACTCTACGAGCAGTACTTC.

This rearrangement joins TRBV7-9 to TRBJ2-7, with 14 bases aligning to TRBD2. The ends lost 6 bases at V and 3 bases at J; junction bases unmatched: 10. The CDR3 is 17 amino acids. Germline V CDR1 and CDR2: SEHNR, FQNEAQ (reference sequence). The CDR3 loop reads CASSLSPGTSGSYEQYF. Written as DNA, the CDR3 is TGTGCCAGCAGTCTGAGCCCCGGGACTAGCGGGAGCTACGAGCAGTACTTC.

The chain employs TRBV6-1 and TRBJ2-3, with a tentative D call TRBD1 (5 bases). This CDR3 contains 15 residues. The V gene lost 2 bases and the J gene lost 2 bases, with 11 bases spanning the gap. Germline CDR1 and CDR2: MNHNS and SASEGT. CDR3 sequence reads: CASSEQGSYTDTQYF. The CDR3 DNA reads TGTGCCAGCAGTGAACAGGGCTCCTACACAGATACGCAGTATTTT.

The genes are TRBV7-9 and TRBJ1-2, with D uncertain. The germline gives CDR1 SEHNR, CDR2 FQNEAQ (reference sequence). The CDR3 is 8 amino acids. This chain's CDR3 is CGGDGYTF. The CDR3 DNA is TGTGGGGGAGATGGCTACACCTTC.

This clonotype occurred a few times. The chain has TRBV10-2 and TRBJ2-6; D perhaps matches TRBD1 (6 bases). The CDR3 covers 14 residues. The V and J ends lost 7 bases and 1 base respectively, with 8 bases between them. From germline, CDR1 is WSHSY and CDR2 SAAADI. The CDR3 here is CASTRGSGANVLTF. CDR3 bases: TGCGCCAGCACAAGGGGGTCTGGGGCCAACGTCCTGACTTTC.

This clonotype appeared a few times. The rearrangement links TRBV2 to TRBJ2-3; D might be TRBD1 or TRBD2, each matching 5 bases. Germline values: CDR1 SNHLY, CDR2 FYNNEI. The ends were cut back, 2 bases at V and 0 bases at J, with 9 bases in the middle. The CDR3 consists of 15 residues. The CDR3 spells CASSERGGSTDTQYF. In nucleotides, the CDR3 is TGTGCCAGCAGTGAACGGGGCGGTAGCACAGATACGCAGTATTTT.

This clonotype appeared many times. The genes are TRBV12-3 or TRBV12-4 and TRBJ2-3; a weak D match, TRBD1 (5 bases). The CDR3 spans 14 residues. The V gene lost 5 bases and the J gene lost 4 bases, with 13 bases spanning the gap. The CDR3 nucleotides read TGTGCCAGCAGTCCCCGGCAGGGCGCAGATACGCAGTATTTT. This gives the protein CASSPRQGADTQYF.

This clonotype was picked up one time. The chain carries TRBV9 and TRBJ2-2; D uncertain. This CDR3 is built from 15 residues. In germline, CDR1 is SGDLS, CDR2 YYNGEE. The ends were cut back, 4 bases at V and 1 base at J, with 11 bases in the middle. CDR3 amino acids: CASSPRLKNTGELFF. The DNA of the CDR3 is TGTGCCAGCAGCCCCCGACTCAAGAACACCGGGGAGCTGTTTTTT.

For this clonotype: One end of the junction varies from germline; a read error may be responsible. V is TRBV5-1 and J is TRBJ2-5; TRBD2 matches 11 bases. The CDR3 sequence is 16 residues long. CDR1 and CDR2 (germline): SGHRS, YFSETQ. The CDR3 spells CTSSGGLAAIQETQYF. CDR3 sequence (DNA): TGCACCAGCAGCGGGGGACTAGCGGCGATCCAAGAGACCCAGTACTTC.

This clonotype was seen a few times. A junction boundary mismatches the germline segment, possibly from a read error. The chain has TRBV5-1 and TRBJ2-1, with D perhaps matching TRBD1 or TRBD2 (5 bases each). Germline assignment: CDR1 SGHRS and CDR2 YFSETQ. This CDR3 is built from 16 residues. This CDR3 reads CASSLVVGAPNNEQFF. CDR3 DNA sequence: TGCGCCAGTAGCTTGGTGGTCGGGGCCCCTAACAATGAGCAGTTCTTC.

V is TRBV19 and J is TRBJ1-1, with 7 bases that match TRBD1. J was trimmed by 2 bases and V by 9 bases; bases with no gene match: 6. Germline V gene lookup returns CDR1 LNHDA and CDR2 SQIVND (reference sequence). This CDR3 is built from 13 residues. The CDR3 DNA sequence: TGTGCCAGCAGGGGACAGCCCAACACTGAAGCTTTCTTT. Translating gives CASRGQPNTEAFF.

The J gene is TRBJ2-5, the V gene TRBV4-1, with 11 positions matching TRBD2. The end of the DNA fits TRBJ2-7 better, so the J call may be wrong. In germline, CDR1 is MGHRA, CDR2 YSYEKL. The CDR3 is 18 residues long. CDR3 bases: TGCGCCAGCAGCCAGACAAACGCTAGGACTAGCGGGCTCAACGAGCAGTACTTC. Translated: CASSQTNARTSGLNEQYF.

The chain joins TRBV18 to TRBJ1-2; D gene uncertain. In germline, CDR1 is KGHSH, CDR2 LQKENI. The length of the CDR3 is 13 residues. The ends were cut back, 1 base at V and 8 bases at J, with 11 bases in the middle. The CDR3 region has the DNA TGTGCCAGCTCACCACTTTCCAGCGACGGCTACACCTTC. This codes for CASSPLSSDGYTF.